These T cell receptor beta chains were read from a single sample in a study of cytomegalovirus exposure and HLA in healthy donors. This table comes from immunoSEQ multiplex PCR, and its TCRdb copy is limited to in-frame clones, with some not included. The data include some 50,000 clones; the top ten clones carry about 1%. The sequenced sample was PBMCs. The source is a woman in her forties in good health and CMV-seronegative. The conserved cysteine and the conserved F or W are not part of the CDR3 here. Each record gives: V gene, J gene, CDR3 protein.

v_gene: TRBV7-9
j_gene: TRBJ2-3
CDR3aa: ASASRTGGEDTQY

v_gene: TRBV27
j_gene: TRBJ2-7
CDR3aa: ASSSGQIYEQY

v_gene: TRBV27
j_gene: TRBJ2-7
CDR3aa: ASSSLWGHQY

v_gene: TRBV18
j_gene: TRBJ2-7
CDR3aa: ASSPMVGGTSYEQY

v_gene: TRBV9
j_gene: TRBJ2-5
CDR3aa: ASSVGIAGETQY

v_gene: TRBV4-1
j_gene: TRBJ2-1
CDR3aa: ASSPSGQGIHEQF

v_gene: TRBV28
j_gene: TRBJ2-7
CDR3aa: ASSFDPYRATSYEQY

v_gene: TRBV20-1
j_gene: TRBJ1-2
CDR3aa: SARRREGYT

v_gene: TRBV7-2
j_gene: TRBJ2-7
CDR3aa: ASSLRDRGQYEQY

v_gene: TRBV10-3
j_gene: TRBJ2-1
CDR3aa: AISVGGANEQF

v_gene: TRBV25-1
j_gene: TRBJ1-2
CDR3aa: ASSVSGNYGYT

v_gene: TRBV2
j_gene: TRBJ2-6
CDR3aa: ASRGVLSGANVLT

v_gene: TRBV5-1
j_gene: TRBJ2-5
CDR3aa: ASSLGQWQETQY

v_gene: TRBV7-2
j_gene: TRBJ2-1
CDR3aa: ASSLSRSEQF

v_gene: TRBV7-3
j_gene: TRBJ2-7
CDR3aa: ASSLSGGLYEQY

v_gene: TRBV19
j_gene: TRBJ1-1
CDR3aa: ASQGMGPGEAF

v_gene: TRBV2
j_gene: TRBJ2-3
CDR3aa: ASSDSGTDTQY

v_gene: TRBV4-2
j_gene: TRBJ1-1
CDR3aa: ASSQDRTKNTEDF

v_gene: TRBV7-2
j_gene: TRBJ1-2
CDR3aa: ASSLGQGNYGYT

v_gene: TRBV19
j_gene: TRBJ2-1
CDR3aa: ASTSETSGRARDRQF

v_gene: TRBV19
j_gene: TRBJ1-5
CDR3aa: ASSIGTGMRQPQH

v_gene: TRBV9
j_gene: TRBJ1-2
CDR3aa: ASSVDSAYGYT

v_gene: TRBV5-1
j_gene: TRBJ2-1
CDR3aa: ASTDSGGNEQF

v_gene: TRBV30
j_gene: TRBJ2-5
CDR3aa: AWGREGETQY

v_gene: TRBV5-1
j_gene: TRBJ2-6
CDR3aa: ASSSGGYAGHPFSGANVLT

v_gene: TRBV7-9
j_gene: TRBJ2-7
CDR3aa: ASSFGSGRISYEQY

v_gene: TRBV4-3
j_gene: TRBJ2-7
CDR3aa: ASSQDHGGTGEQY

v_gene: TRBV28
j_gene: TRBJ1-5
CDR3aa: ASSLPRDNQPQH

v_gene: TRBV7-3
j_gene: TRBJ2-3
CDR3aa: ASSSRQGSTDTQY

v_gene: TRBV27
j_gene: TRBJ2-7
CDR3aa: ASSRAGTTFPEQY

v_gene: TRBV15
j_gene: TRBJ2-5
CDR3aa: ATSRDPARENQY

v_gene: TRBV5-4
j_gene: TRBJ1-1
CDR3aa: ASSLVGRNTEAF

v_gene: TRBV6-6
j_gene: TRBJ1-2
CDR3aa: ASGRTGKGPMAGYT